The entry below describes one TCR beta chain. Here immunoSEQ multiplex PCR was the method, and the copy in TCRdb shows in-frame clones only, minus some. The table records 100,000 to 150,000 clones, 86% of them present only once. The V end was cut by 4 bases, the J end by 4 bases, with 7 bases between. Per the germline V gene, CDR1 is SNHLY and CDR2 is FYNNEI. The CDR3 runs to 12 residues. The data originate from a study of blood T cell repertoires in COVID-19. For the study at large: PBMCs, B-cell-depleted T cells, or T cells provided the cDNA or gDNA that made up the material.

Each participant's cohort was designated according to participant-reported clinical history. This chain joins TRBV2 and TRBJ1-2; D uncertain. This receptor was identified in a woman in her forties or fifties who had recovered from COVID-19. Sequencing used PBMCs or T cells enriched from blood (not recorded which). The CDR3, as DNA: TGTGCCAGCAGTGGCAGAGGCTATGGCTACACCTTC. Translating it yields CASSGRGYGYTF.